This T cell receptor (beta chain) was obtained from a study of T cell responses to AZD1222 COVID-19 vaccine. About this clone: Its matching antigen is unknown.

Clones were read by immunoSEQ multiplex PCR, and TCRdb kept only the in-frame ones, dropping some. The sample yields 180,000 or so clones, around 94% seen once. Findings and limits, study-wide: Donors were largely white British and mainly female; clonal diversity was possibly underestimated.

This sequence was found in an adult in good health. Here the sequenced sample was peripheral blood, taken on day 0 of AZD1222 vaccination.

CDR3 region: CAISDGPQPQHF. For the CDR3, the DNA is TGTGCCATCAGTGATGGTCCCCAGCCCCAGCATTTT. The genes are TRBV10-3 and TRBJ1-5; no reliable D call. This CDR3 is 12 amino acids long. Trimming took 3 bases from V and 7 from J, leaving 7 bases between them. CDR1 is ENHRY and CDR2 is SYGVKD in the germline V gene.